This T cell receptor (beta chain) stems from a study of OX40 agonist ivuxolimab in advanced cancers. Sequencing used immunoSEQ multiplex PCR; TCRdb keeps in-frame clones, though not all of them. The sample includes more than 85,000 clones, roughly nine tenths of them seen just once. V lost 0 bases to trimming and J lost 0 bases, with 9 bases between them. Germline V gene data show CDR1 as MGHRA and CDR2 as YSYEKL. The CDR3 runs 16 residues. This TCR was sampled from an adult with an advanced solid tumor such as melanoma, head and neck, liver or kidney cancer. The sequencing used CD4+ or CD8+ T cells sorted from blood, collected in a trial of the OX40 agonist ivuxolimab. V gene TRBV4-1 combines with J gene TRBJ1-3; D gene unclear. This chain's CDR3 is CASSQDYPFSGNTIYF. The CDR3 nucleotides read TGCGCCAGCAGCCAAGATTACCCGTTCTCTGGAAACACCATATATTTT.